This T cell receptor beta chain comes out of a study of shared clonotypes between healthy human individuals. Whole-study findings and limits: Between four donors, naive CD4 clonotypes were shared at a level of about 5%.

For this clone: Its target is not known.

Donors comprised healthy HIV-negative adults lacking recent acute infections or vaccinations. This CDR3 has 16 amino acids. Germline lookup yields CDR1 SGHTA and CDR2 FQGNSA. Germline trimming cut 5 bases from V and 5 bases from J; bases unmatched to any gene: 7. The protocol was immunoSEQ multiplex PCR, while the TCRdb copy is restricted to in-frame clones and leaves out a portion. The sample gives over 950,000 clones, roughly 80% of which show up once; 0.89% is in the top ten. The V gene is TRBV7-2, the J gene TRBJ2-5; the match to TRBD2 covers 14 bases. Sequenced sample: memory CD4+ T cells from PBMCs. The subset is: CD45RA-negative fraction. This sequence was found in a man younger than 30 in good health. Some clones in this sample may be carry-over from other donors' samples. The CDR3 bases are TGTGCCAGCAGCGGGGGACTAGCGGGAGCTGCCGAGACCCAGTACTTC. Amino acids: CASSGGLAGAAETQYF.